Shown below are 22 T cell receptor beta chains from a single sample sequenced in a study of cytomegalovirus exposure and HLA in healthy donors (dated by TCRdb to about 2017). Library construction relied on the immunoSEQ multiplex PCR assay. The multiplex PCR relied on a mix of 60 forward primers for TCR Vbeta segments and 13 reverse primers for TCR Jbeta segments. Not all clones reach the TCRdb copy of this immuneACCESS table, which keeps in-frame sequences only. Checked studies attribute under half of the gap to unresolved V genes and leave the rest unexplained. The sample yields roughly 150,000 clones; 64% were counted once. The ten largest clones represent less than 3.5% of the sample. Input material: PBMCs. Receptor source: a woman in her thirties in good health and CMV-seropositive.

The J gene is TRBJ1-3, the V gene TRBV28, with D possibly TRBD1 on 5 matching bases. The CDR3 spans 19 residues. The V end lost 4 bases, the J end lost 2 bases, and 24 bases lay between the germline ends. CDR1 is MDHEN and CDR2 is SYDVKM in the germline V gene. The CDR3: CASSSLLPIGGRAGNTIYF. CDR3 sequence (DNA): TGTGCCAGCAGTTCGCTACTTCCGATTGGGGGGAGGGCTGGAAACACCATATATTTT.

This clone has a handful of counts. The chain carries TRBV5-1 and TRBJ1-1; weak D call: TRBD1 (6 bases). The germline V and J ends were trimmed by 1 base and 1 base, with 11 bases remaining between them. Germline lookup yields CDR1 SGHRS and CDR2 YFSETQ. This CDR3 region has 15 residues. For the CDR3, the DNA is TGCGCCAGCAGCTTGATCACAGGGAGGAACACTGAAGCTTTCTTT. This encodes CASSLITGRNTEAFF.

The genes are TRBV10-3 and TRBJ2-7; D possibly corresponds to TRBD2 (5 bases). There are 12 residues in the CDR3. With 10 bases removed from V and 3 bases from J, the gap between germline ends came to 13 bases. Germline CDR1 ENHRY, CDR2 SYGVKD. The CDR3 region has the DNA TGTGCCACAGGACTCAATTACTACGAGCAGTACTTC. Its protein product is CATGLNYYEQYF.

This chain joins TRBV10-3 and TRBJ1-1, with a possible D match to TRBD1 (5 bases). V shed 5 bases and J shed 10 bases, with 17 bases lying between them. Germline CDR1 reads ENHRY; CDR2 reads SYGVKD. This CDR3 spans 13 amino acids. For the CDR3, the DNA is TGTGCCATCAGTCAACGGGACCCGGAGGGAGCTTTCTTT. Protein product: CAISQRDPEGAFF.

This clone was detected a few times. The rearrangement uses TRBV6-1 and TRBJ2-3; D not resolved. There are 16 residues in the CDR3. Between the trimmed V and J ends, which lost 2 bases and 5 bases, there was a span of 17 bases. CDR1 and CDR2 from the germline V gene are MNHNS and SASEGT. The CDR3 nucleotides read TGTGCCAGCAGTGAACAGGCAGGAACCGCGTTAGATACGCAGTATTTT. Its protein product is CASSEQAGTALDTQYF.

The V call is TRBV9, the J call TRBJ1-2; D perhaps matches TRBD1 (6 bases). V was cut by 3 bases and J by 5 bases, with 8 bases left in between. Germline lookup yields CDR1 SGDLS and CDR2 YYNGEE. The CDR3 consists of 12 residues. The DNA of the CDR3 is TGTGCCAGCAGCGGGACAGCTTATGGCTACACCTTC. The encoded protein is CASSGTAYGYTF.

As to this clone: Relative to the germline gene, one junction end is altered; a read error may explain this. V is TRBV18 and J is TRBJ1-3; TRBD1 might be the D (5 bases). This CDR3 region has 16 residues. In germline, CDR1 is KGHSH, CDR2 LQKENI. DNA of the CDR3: TGTGCCAGCTCCCGCCGGGACTCCTCCTCTGGAAACACCTTATATTTT. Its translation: CASSRRDSSSGNTLYF.

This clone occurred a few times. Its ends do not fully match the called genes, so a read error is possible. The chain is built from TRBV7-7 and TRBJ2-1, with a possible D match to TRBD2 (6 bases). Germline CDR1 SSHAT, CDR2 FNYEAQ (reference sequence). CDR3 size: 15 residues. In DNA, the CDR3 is TGTGCTAGCAGCCCCGGGACTCATTACTACAATGAGCAGTTCTTC. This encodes CASSPGTHYYNEQFF.

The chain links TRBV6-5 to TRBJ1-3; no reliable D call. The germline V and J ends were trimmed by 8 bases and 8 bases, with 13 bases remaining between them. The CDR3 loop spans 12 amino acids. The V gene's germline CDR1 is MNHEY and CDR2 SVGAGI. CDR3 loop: CASVGSGYTIYF. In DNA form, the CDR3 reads TGTGCCAGCGTGGGGAGCGGGTACACCATATATTTT.

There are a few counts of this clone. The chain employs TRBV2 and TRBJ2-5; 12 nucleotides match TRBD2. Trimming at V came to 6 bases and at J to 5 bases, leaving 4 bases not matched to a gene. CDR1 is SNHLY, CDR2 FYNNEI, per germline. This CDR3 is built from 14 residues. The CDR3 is CASSPTSGGETQYF. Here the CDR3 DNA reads TGTGCCAGCAGCCCCACTAGCGGGGGGGAGACCCAGTACTTC.

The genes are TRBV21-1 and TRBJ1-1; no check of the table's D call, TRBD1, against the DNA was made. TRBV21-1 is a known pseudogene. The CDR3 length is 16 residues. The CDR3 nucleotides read TGTGCCAGCAGCACGAATGGGGGACAGGGGCACACTGAAGCTTTCTTT. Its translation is CASSTNGGQGHTEAFF.

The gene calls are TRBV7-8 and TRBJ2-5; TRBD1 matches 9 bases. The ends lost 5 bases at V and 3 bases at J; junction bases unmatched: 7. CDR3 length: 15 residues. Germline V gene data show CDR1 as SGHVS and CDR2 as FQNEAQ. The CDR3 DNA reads TGTGCCAGCAGCGTCCCGGGACAGGGAAAAGAGACCCAGTACTTC. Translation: CASSVPGQGKETQYF.

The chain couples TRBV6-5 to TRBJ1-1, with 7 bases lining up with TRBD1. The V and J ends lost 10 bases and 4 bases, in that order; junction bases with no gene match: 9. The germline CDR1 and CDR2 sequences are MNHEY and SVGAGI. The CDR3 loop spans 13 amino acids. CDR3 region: CATLQGVGTEAFF. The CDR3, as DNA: TGTGCCACCCTGCAGGGGGTCGGCACTGAAGCTTTCTTT.

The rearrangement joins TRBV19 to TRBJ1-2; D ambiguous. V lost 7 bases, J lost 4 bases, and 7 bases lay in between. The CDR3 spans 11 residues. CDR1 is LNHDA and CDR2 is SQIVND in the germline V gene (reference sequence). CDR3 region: CASKQSYGYTF. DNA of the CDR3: TGTGCCAGTAAACAGAGCTATGGCTACACCTTC.

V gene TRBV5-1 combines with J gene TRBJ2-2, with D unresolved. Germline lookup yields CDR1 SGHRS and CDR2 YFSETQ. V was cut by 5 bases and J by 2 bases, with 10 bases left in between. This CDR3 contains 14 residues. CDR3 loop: CASRRRSNTGELFF. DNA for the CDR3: TGCGCCAGCAGGCGGCGGTCAAACACCGGGGAGCTGTTTTTT.

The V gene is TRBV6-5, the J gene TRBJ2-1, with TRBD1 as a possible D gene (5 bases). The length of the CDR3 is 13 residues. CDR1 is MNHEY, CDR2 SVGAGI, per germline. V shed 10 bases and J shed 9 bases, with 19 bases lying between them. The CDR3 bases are TGTGCCACCCGACAGAACCTCTATGGTGAGCAGTTCTTC. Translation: CATRQNLYGEQFF.

The CDR3 DNA follows: TGCGCCAGCAGCGCCGGACAGGGAAGTGGCTACACCTTC. Protein product: CASSAGQGSGYTF. This chain connects TRBV5-1 to TRBJ1-2; TRBD1 agrees at 8 bases. V was clipped by 4 bases and J by 7 bases; unmatched bases: 6. CDR1 and CDR2 from the germline V gene are SGHRS and YFSETQ. This CDR3 region has 13 residues.

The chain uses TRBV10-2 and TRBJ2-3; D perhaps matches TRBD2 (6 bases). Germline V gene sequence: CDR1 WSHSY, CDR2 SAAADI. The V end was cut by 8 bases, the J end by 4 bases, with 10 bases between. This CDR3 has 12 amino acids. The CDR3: CASRGFADTQYF. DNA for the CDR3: TGCGCCAGCCGGGGGTTCGCAGATACGCAGTATTTT.

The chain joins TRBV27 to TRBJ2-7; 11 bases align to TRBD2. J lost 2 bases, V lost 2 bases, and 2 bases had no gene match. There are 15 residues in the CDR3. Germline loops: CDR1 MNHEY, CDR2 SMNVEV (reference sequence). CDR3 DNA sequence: TGTGCCAGCAGTTTAAGACTAGCGGGGCCCTACGAGCAGTACTTC. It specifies CASSLRLAGPYEQYF.

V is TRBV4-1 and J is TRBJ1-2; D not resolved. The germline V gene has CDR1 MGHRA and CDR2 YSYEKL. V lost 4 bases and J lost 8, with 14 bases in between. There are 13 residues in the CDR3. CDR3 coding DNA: TGCGCCAGCAGCCCCATACTAAGGTACGGCTACACCTTC. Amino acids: CASSPILRYGYTF.

This chain's CDR3 is CASSQSGTGLQPQHF. CDR3 nucleotides: TGCGCCAGCAGCCAATCGGGGACAGGGTTACAGCCCCAGCATTTT. The J gene is TRBJ1-5, the V gene TRBV4-1; 9 bases map to TRBD1. The CDR3 extends over 15 amino acids. V gave up 2 bases and J gave up 7 bases; unmatched junction bases: 6. In germline, CDR1 is MGHRA, CDR2 YSYEKL.

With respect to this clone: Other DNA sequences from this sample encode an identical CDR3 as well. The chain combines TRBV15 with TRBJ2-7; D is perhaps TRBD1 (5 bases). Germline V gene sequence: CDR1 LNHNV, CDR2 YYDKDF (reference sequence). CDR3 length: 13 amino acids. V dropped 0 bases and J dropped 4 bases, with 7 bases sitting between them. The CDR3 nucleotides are TGTGCCACCAGCAGAGACAGGGAATACGAGCAGTACTTC. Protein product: CATSRDREYEQYF.